The present entry profiles one T cell receptor (beta chain) with its context. Its target is not known. The data belong to a study of T cells in narcolepsy. Only in-frame clones appear in the TCRdb table, and some are missing; sequencing was by immunoSEQ multiplex PCR. Of some 30,000 clones in the sample, roughly 87% are singletons; the top ten hold approximately 2.5%. CDR3 length: 14 amino acids. V lost 5 bases, J lost 3 bases, and 14 bases lay in between. Germline-derived CDR1 and CDR2 are LNHDA and SQIVND (reference sequence). The study's findings and limits: Autoreactive clonotypes reportedly recurred in blood of same and different patients, not controls.

The sequenced material came from CD45RA- memory CD4+ T cells from PBMCs. The TCR was taken from a human donor with narcolepsy. The V call is TRBV19, the J call TRBJ2-7; a weak D match, TRBD1 (5 bases). The CDR3 protein is CASSGQGGHYEQYF. CDR3 bases: TGTGCCAGTAGTGGGCAGGGCGGCCACTACGAGCAGTACTTC.